This is a list of T cell receptor beta chains from one sample in a study of CD8 T cells in ankylosing spondylitis. Via MiXCR, TCRdb re-called the 5' RACE reads, giving one row per CDR3 protein. This sample has some 220,000 distinct CDR3 sequences, with over 9.5% found just once. The sequenced sample consisted of blood, either unsorted or a sorted T cell fraction (not recorded which). Source of these receptors: a male donor with ankylosing spondylitis or in good health (not recorded which). Each CDR3 is given with its conserved first and last residue. Fields, in order: V gene, D gene, J gene, clone size, CDR3 DNA, CDR3 protein. The D gene is left open where the match is weak. Some rows have no size entry. The others give once, few or many, or a class for an expanded clone.

TRBV12-3/TRBV12-4	TRBD1	TRBJ2-5	many	TGTGCCAGCAGTACGACAGGGACAGAGACCCAGTACTTC	CASSTTGTETQYF
TRBV30	.	TRBJ2-2	many	TGTGCCTGGAGTCGACTCCAATCACCGGGGGAGCTGTTTTTT	CAWSRLQSPGELFF
TRBV6-1	.	TRBJ1-1	few	TGTGCCAGCAGAATCGTCCAGGGTCGGGCGGAAGCTTTCTTT	CASRIVQGRAEAFF
TRBV3-1	TRBD2	TRBJ2-2	many	TGTGCCAGCAGCCCCGCTAGCGGGAGTGAAGTGACCGGGGAGCTGTTTTTT	CASSPASGSEVTGELFF
TRBV24-1	TRBD1	TRBJ1-6	many	TGTGCCACCAGTGACAACAGGGGCAGCACCCTCCACTTT	CATSDNRGSTLHF
TRBV7-9	.	TRBJ2-3	many	TGTGCCAGCAGCCATGATACGCAGTATTTT	CASSHDTQYF
TRBV29-1	.	TRBJ2-7	.	TGCAGCGTTGAAAGCAACTACGAGCAGTACTTC	CSVESNYEQYF
TRBV12-3/TRBV12-4	.	TRBJ1-1	many	TGTGCCAGCAGTTTCAGGGAGAACACTGAAGCTTTCTTT	CASSFRENTEAFF
TRBV5-1	.	TRBJ2-1	many	TGCGCCAGCAGCCAGGAACAGGCCTACAATGAGCAGTTCTTC	CASSQEQAYNEQFF
TRBV4-2	TRBD1	TRBJ2-1	few	TGTGCCAGCAGCCAAGAGAGACAGGGTAAACAGTTCTTC	CASSQERQGKQFF
TRBV4-1	.	TRBJ2-5	many	TGCGCCAGCAGCCAAGCGGGAGATGAGACCCAGTACTTC	CASSQAGDETQYF
TRBV3-1	.	TRBJ1-2	many	TGTGCCAGCAGCCAAGGTGGAGGGGGCTACACCTTC	CASSQGGGGYTF
TRBV20-1	TRBD2	TRBJ2-7	many	TGCAGTGTATTAGCGGGAGGGCCCTCCTACGAGCAGTACTTC	CSVLAGGPSYEQYF
TRBV20-1	.	TRBJ1-2	many	TGCAGTGCTATCAACAAGGGAGACTATGGCTACACCTTC	CSAINKGDYGYTF
TRBV29-1	.	TRBJ2-1	.	TGCAGCGTTGATCCCAAAGAGGCGAATGAGCAGTTCTTC	CSVDPKEANEQFF
TRBV20-1	.	TRBJ2-3	many	TGCAGTGCCTCCAAGACACAGGGATCTAGCACAGATACGCAGTATTTT	CSASKTQGSSTDTQYF
TRBV10-3	TRBD2	TRBJ2-5	many	TGTGCCATCAGTGACCGGACTAGCGGGAGACAGGAGACCCAGTACTTC	CAISDRTSGRQETQYF
TRBV7-9	.	TRBJ2-7	many	TGTGCCAGCAGCTTAGGGGTCGAGCAGTACTTC	CASSLGVEQYF
TRBV5-1	TRBD2	TRBJ2-1	many	TGCGCCAGCAGCTTTGTTCAAGCGGGAGGGCCTGGTGAGCAGTTCTTC	CASSFVQAGGPGEQFF
TRBV3-1	.	TRBJ2-1	many	TGTGCCAGCAGCCAGGGTTACGGCAATGAGCAGTTCTTC	CASSQGYGNEQFF
TRBV7-9	.	TRBJ2-1	many	TGTGCCAGCAGCTTAGGCTGGGGGGATAATGAGCAGTTCTTC	CASSLGWGDNEQFF
TRBV10-3	.	TRBJ1-6	.	TGTGCCACGGTAGCCAACGAGAATTCACCCCTCCACTTT	CATVANENSPLHF
TRBV5-1	TRBD1	TRBJ1-1	.	TGCGCCAGCAGTTTTCGACAGGGTAACACTGAAGCTTTCTTT	CASSFRQGNTEAFF
TRBV10-1	.	TRBJ2-3	.	TGCGCCAGCAGTGAGTCTGGACCAAGGGATACGCAGTATTTT	CASSESGPRDTQYF
TRBV7-2	.	TRBJ1-1	many	TGTGCCAGCAGCTTACCTGACAGAGCCACTGAAGCTTTCTTT	CASSLPDRATEAFF
TRBV18	TRBD1	TRBJ1-6	few	TGTGCCAGCTCACCACAGGGGGCTTATGGCTCACCCCTCCACTTT	CASSPQGAYGSPLHF
TRBV5-1	TRBD2	TRBJ2-1	many	TGCGCCAGCAGCTCACCGACTAGCGGGCTTTCAATTAGCTCCTACAATGAGCAGTTCTTC	CASSSPTSGLSISSYNEQFF
TRBV12-3/TRBV12-4	.	TRBJ2-2	.	TGTGCCAGCATAGGAGGAGGGAGCGGGCTAGAGAACACCGGGGAGCTGTTTTTT	CASIGGGSGLENTGELFF
TRBV7-2	.	TRBJ1-2	.	TGTGCCAGCAGCCCTGTCTGGAGTAGCAACTATGGCTACACCTTC	CASSPVWSSNYGYTF
TRBV30	.	TRBJ2-7	few	TGTGCCTGGAGCCGGTCAGGGCCGTGGGAGCAGTACTTC	CAWSRSGPWEQYF
TRBV5-5	.	TRBJ1-2	many	TGTGCCAGCAGCACCGGGGACCGTATCTATGGCTACACCTTC	CASSTGDRIYGYTF
TRBV6-1	.	TRBJ1-3	few	TGTGCCAGCAGGCTTTCGGGACACGGCTCTGGAAACACCATATATTTT	CASRLSGHGSGNTIYF
TRBV4-1	.	TRBJ1-4	many	TGCGCCAGCAGCCAAGAAAGGGGGACTGCAACTAATGAAAAACTGTTTTTT	CASSQERGTATNEKLFF
TRBV20-1	.	TRBJ1-4	few	TGCAGTGCTAGACGGACAACTAATGAAAAACTGTTTTTT	CSARRTTNEKLFF
TRBV9	.	TRBJ2-2	many	TGTGCCAGCAGCGTAGTAGCAGGGGAAGGCGGGGAGCTGTTTTTT	CASSVVAGEGGELFF
TRBV3-1	.	TRBJ2-7	many	TGTGCCAGCAGCCAAGATCATGGCCGGTACGAGCAGTACTTC	CASSQDHGRYEQYF
TRBV30	.	TRBJ2-1	many	TGTGCCTGGAGTGGGCTATATGAGCAGTTCTTC	CAWSGLYEQFF
TRBV6-2/TRBV6-3	.	TRBJ1-1	many	TGTGCCAGCTGGCGGAACACTGAAGCTTTCTTT	CASWRNTEAFF
TRBV6-1	.	TRBJ2-5	many	TGTGCCAGCACCCAAAAAGAGACCCAGTACTTC	CASTQKETQYF
TRBV5-1	TRBD1	TRBJ2-5	many	TGCGCCAGCAGCTCCGACAGGGAGTGGGAGACCCAGTACTTC	CASSSDREWETQYF
TRBV11-2	.	TRBJ2-3	many	TGTGCCAGCAGCTTAGCATACGGGAGCACAGATACGCAGTATTTT	CASSLAYGSTDTQYF
TRBV20-1	TRBD2	TRBJ2-7	many	TGCAGTGCTAGCCCGACTAGCGGGGCTTACGAGCAGTACTTC	CSASPTSGAYEQYF
TRBV29-1	.	TRBJ2-5	many	TGCAGCGTTGGTTTCGGGGGCTCCGAGACCCAGTACTTC	CSVGFGGSETQYF
TRBV6-1	TRBD1	TRBJ2-1	few	TGTGCCAGCAGTCAGGGGGCTCTCTCCTACAATGAGCAGTTCTTC	CASSQGALSYNEQFF
TRBV12-3/TRBV12-4	.	TRBJ2-5	many	TGTGCCAGCAGTTTAGATGGGGAGACCCAGTACTTC	CASSLDGETQYF
TRBV24-1	.	TRBJ2-7	many	TGTGCCACCAGTGATCGAGACCCCTACGAGCAGTACTTC	CATSDRDPYEQYF
TRBV7-2	.	TRBJ2-7	few	TGTGCCAGCAGCCCGAGGACAGAGTACGAGCAGTACTTC	CASSPRTEYEQYF
TRBV7-9	.	TRBJ2-3	.	TGTGCCAGCAGCCAGCAGGGAGGAGCGGCCGCCACAGATACGCAGTATTTT	CASSQQGGAAATDTQYF
TRBV4-1	.	TRBJ2-7	many	TGCGCCAGCAGCCAAGTGGTTTTGGACGGCTTCTTAGTTGAGTACTTC	CASSQVVLDGFLVEYF
TRBV27	.	TRBJ1-4	few	TGTGCCAGCACGATGGGGCTCGGTGAAAAACTGTTTTTT	CASTMGLGEKLFF
TRBV5-1	TRBD1	TRBJ2-3	many	TGCGCCAGCAGCTTGGTTGGACAGGGGGCGGTGGATACGCAGTATTTT	CASSLVGQGAVDTQYF
TRBV3-1	TRBD2	TRBJ2-1	many	TGTGCCAGCAGCCAAGCTATTTCTAGCGGGGGCCCAGGGGGAGAGCAGTTCTTC	CASSQAISSGGPGGEQFF
TRBV23-1	TRBD1	TRBJ2-7	many	TGCGCCACGAGGGACAGGGCCCACGAGCAGTACTTC	CATRDRAHEQYF
TRBV12-3/TRBV12-4	.	TRBJ1-1	many	TGTGCCAGCAGTTTTCAGAAAGAGAACACTGAAGCTTTCTTT	CASSFQKENTEAFF